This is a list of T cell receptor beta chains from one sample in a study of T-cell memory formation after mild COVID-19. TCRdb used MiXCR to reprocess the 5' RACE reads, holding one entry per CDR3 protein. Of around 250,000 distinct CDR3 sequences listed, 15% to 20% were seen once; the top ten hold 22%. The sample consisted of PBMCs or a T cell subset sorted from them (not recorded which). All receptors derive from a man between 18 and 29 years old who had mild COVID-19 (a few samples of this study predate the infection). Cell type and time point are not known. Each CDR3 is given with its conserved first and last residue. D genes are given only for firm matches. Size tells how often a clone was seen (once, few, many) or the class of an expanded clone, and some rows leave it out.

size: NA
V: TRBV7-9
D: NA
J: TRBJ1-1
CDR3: CASSLPLPGPNTEAFF
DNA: TGTGCCAGCAGCTTACCCCTACCGGGACCGAACACTGAAGCTTTCTTT

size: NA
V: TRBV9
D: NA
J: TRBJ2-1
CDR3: CASSVGGTAHRKWNEQFF
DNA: TGTGCCAGCAGCGTAGGGGGGACGGCCCACCGAAAATGGAATGAGCAGTTCTTC

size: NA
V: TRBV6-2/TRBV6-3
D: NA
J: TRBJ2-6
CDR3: CASSGQGDSGANVLTF
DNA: TGTGCCAGCAGTGGGCAGGGCGACTCTGGGGCCAACGTCCTGACTTTC

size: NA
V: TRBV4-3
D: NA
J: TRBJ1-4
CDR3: CASSQGRWSNEKLFF
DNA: TGCGCCAGCAGCCAAGGGAGGTGGTCTAATGAAAAACTGTTTTTT

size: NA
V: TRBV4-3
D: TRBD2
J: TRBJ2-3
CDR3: CASSQQAGGPDTQYF
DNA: TGCGCCAGCAGCCAACAAGCGGGGGGCCCAGATACGCAGTATTTT

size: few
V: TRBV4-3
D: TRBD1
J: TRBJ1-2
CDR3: CASSQDRGTSGYTF
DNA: TGCGCCAGCAGCCAGGACAGGGGGACATCTGGCTACACCTTC

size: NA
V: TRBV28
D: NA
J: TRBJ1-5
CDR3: CASSFIARELRPQHF
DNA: TGTGCCAGCAGTTTCATTGCCAGGGAGCTTCGGCCCCAGCATTTT

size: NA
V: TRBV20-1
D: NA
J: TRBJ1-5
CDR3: CSARGWVNQPQHF
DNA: TGCAGTGCTAGAGGTTGGGTTAATCAGCCCCAGCATTTT

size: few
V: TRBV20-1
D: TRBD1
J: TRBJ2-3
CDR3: CSARSGQGTDTQYF
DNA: TGCAGTGCTAGGTCGGGACAGGGTACAGATACGCAGTATTTT

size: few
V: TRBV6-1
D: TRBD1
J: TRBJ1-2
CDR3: CASSPGTGGYTF
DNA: TGTGCCAGCAGCCCTGGGACAGGCGGCTACACCTTC

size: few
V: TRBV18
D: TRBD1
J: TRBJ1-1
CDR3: CASSPGQGGSGTEAFF
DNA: TGTGCCAGCTCACCGGGACAGGGAGGTTCGGGCACTGAAGCTTTCTTT

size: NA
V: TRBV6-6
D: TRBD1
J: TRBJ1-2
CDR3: CASKTGGGGYTF
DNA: TGTGCCAGCAAGACAGGGGGCGGTGGCTACACCTTC

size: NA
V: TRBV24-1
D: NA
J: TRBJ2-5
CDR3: CATSYGETQYF
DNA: TGTGCCACCAGTTATGGGGAGACCCAGTACTTC

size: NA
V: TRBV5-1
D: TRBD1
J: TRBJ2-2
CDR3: CASSTVQGHTGELFF
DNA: TGCGCCAGCAGCACTGTACAGGGGCACACCGGGGAGCTGTTTTTT

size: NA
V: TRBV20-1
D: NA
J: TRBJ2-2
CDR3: CSARRTNTGELFF
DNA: TGCAGTGCTAGGAGGACGAACACCGGGGAGCTGTTTTTT

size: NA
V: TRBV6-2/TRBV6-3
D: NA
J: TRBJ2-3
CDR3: CASSLGSFTDTQYF
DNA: TGTGCCAGCAGCCTTGGGTCCTTCACAGATACGCAGTATTTT

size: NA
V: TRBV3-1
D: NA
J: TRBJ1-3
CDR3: CASSQGDGGNTIYF
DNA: TGTGCCAGCAGCCAAGGGGACGGTGGAAACACCATATATTTT

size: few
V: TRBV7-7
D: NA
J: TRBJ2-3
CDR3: CASSAEGPMDTQYF
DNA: TGTGCTAGCAGCGCAGAGGGGCCGATGGATACGCAGTATTTT

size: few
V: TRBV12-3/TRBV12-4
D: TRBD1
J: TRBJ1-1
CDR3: CASSSRRTGDTEAFF
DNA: TGTGCCAGCAGCTCCCGGAGGACAGGGGACACTGAAGCTTTCTTT

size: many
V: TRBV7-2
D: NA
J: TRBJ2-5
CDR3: CASSSGLQETQYF
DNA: TGTGCCAGCAGCTCCGGGCTCCAAGAGACCCAGTACTTC

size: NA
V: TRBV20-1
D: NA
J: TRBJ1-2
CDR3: CSAMGQFEYGYTF
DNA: TGCAGTGCTATGGGGCAGTTCGAGTATGGCTACACCTTC

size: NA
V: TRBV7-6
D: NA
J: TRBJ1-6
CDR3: CASSLAGTGSPLHF
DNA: TGTGCCAGCAGCCTAGCAGGGACGGGGTCACCCCTCCACTTT

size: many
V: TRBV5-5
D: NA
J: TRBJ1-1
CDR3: CASSFSLWLNTEAFF
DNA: TGTGCCAGCAGCTTCTCCCTATGGCTTAACACTGAAGCTTTCTTT

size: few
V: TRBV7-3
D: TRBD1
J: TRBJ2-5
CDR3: CASSLRIGTAQETQYF
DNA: TGTGCCAGCAGCTTGCGAATCGGGACAGCTCAAGAGACCCAGTACTTC